This TCR beta chain came from a study of PD-1 blockade in classical Hodgkin lymphoma (dated by TCRdb to the early 2020s). For the study in its entirety: Nivolumab dosing was 3 mg/kg intravenously every 2 weeks, continuing until either disease progression or unacceptable toxicity. The study used CyTOF and TCR beta sequencing to define a peripheral blood immune signature of response to PD-1 blockade in classical Hodgkin lymphoma.

Beyond this particular receptor, the publication reports: Trial patients achieving complete response had baseline diversity similar to newly diagnosed patients, whereas partial responders and progressors had significantly lower diversity. Baseline TCR diversity was reported as lower in newly diagnosed patients than in healthy donors, and lower still in relapsed/refractory patients. Only a single clinical trial cohort was studied, and what caused the repertoire differences, possibly disease activity or prior therapy, remained undefined. A significant rise by C4D1 was seen in CD4+ but not CD8+ TCR diversity (p=0.0027 vs p=0.16), with the rise being most apparent in complete responders (p=0.02). Diversity was lower in patients who began nivolumab less than 1 year after ASCT, so these patients were left out of later analyses to avoid confounding by immune reconstitution.

Genomic DNA was isolated using the Qiagen DNeasy kit from unsorted PBMCs as well as from negatively selected CD4+ and CD8+ fractions. TCR beta CDR3 regions were amplified by immunoSEQ multiplex PCR using primers annealing to V and J segments. Amplification bias was minimized using a synthetic immune receptor repertoire, and residual bias was removed computationally after sequencing. Per the source publication's procedure: Repertoire diversity was quantified as the Shannon entropy index using custom Python scripts. Unsorted, CD4+ and CD8+ repertoires were analyzed separately, except in combined analyses where CD4+ and CD8+ sequences were merged in silico. Clonal expansion was defined as at least a 2-fold frequency increase after treatment relative to C1D1, with a pseudocount of 0.5 for undetected baseline clones. Singleton clones were defined as clones with 0 or 1 copy at C1D1, and non-singleton clones were defined as clones with 2 or more copies. Clones expanded in unsorted samples were annotated as CD4+, CD8+ or unknown by matching protein sequences in sorted samples from the same patient. Wilcoxon tests on paired samples were used to test changes in diversity from C1D1 to C4D1. This immuneACCESS table, as held by TCRdb, lists in-frame sequences with V and J called but not all clones. Of the missing ones, under half trace to an unresolved V gene in checked studies; the others have no known cause. The V and J calls and clone size are taken from that table; D and trimming were inferred from the DNA. Present in this sample are about 24,000 clones, over 65% of which were seen just once. The biggest ten clones account for 22% of the sample.

Sample time point, as interpreted from the label and publication: cycle 4 day 1 (C4D1), after 6 weeks of nivolumab. All trial patients had relapsed after autologous stem cell transplantation, with cohorts A, B and C differing in prior brentuximab vedotin exposure. A total of around 59 patients with relapsed/refractory classical Hodgkin lymphoma made up the trial cohort, and each patient's best overall response was complete response, partial response or progressive disease. Trial patients were treated with single-agent nivolumab in the multi-cohort phase II CheckMate 205 trial. An independent review committee assessed best overall response by applying the 2007 International Working Group response criteria. Trial PBMCs were collected just before the start of nivolumab (C1D1) and during therapy at cycle 2 day 1 and cycle 4 day 1. Peripheral blood was collected in 8 mL Vacutainer Cell Preparation Tubes, from which PBMCs were isolated by centrifugation and then cryopreserved.

V and J are trimmed by 5 bases and 0 bases, and the gene matches miss 6 bases of the junction. CDR3 length: 18 amino acids, cysteine to phenylalanine. The kept DNA is CDR3 alone, 54 bases in frame from the first base. The germline V gene yields SGHAT for CDR1 and FQNNGV for CDR2. In the case of this clone: Its recognized antigen is unknown. No much larger clone exists at a distance of one base, and base qualities are not known.

Recombination linked TRBV11-2 to TRBJ2-3, with 15 junctional bases fitting TRBD2. Material: peripheral blood mononuclear cells (PBMCs), obtained before the fourth cycle of nivolumab. This TCR was recovered from a human donor with classical Hodgkin lymphoma. The nucleotide sequence reads TGTGCCAGCAGCAGGACTAGCGGGGGGGCAGGGAGCACAGATACGCAGTATTTT. It specifies CASSRTSGGAGSTDTQYF.